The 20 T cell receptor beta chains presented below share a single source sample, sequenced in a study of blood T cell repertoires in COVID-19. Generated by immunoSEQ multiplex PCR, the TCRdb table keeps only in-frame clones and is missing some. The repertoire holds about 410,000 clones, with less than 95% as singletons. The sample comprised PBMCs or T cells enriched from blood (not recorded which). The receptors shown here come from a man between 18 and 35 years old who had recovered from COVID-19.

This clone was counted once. CDR3 in amino acids: CASSRDRDYEQYF. Written as DNA, the CDR3 is TGTGCCAGCAGTCGGGACAGAGACTACGAGCAGTACTTC. The chain combines TRBV2 with TRBJ2-7; TRBD1 matches at 7 bases. The CDR3 spans 13 residues. Germline trimming cut 5 bases from V and 3 bases from J; bases unmatched to any gene: 4. Germline CDR1 reads SNHLY; CDR2 reads FYNNEI.

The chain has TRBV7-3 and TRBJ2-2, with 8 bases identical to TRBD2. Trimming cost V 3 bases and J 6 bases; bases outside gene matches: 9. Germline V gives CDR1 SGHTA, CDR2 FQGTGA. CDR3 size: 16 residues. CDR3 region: CASSFLQAGAAGELFF. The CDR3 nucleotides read TGTGCCAGCAGCTTCCTCCAAGCGGGAGCAGCCGGGGAGCTGTTTTTT.

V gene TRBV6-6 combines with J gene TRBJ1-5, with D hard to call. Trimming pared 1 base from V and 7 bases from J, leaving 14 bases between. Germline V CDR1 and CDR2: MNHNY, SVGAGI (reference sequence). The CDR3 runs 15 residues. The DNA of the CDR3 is TGTGCCAGCAGTTACTTCGGTACGAACGGGCAGCCCCAGCATTTT. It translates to CASSYFGTNGQPQHF.

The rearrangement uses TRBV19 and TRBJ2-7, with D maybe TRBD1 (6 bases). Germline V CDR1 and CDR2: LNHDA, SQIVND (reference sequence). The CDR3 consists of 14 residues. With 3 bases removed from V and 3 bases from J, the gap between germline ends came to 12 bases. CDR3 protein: CASSIAGTNYEQYF. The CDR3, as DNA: TGTGCCAGTAGTATCGCCGGGACAAACTACGAGCAGTACTTC.

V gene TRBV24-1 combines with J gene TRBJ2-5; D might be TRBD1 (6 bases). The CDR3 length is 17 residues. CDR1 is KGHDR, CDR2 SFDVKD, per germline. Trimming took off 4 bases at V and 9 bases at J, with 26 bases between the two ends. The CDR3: CATSDPTLTGSVGAQYF. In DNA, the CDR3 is TGTGCCACCAGTGACCCGACCCTAACAGGGAGTGTTGGCGCCCAGTACTTC.

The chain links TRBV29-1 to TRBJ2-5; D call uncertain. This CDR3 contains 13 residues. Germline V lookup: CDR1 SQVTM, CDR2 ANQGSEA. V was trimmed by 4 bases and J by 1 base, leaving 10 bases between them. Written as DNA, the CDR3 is TGCAGCGTTGTCTCTCAGTTCCAAGAGACCCAGTACTTC. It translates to CSVVSQFQETQYF.

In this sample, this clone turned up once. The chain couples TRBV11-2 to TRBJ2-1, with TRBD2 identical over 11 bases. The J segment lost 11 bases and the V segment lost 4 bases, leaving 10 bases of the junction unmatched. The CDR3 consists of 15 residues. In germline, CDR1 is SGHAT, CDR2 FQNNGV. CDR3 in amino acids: CASSSSVAGGEKQFF. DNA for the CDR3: TGTGCCAGCAGCTCGTCCGTAGCGGGGGGGGAAAAGCAGTTCTTC. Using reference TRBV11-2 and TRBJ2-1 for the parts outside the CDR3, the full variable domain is EAGVAQSPRYKIIEKRQSVAFWCNPISGHATLYWYQQILGQGPKLLIQFQNNGVVDDSQLPKDRFSAERLKGVDSTLKIQPAKLEDSAVYLCASSSSVAGGEKQFFGPGTRLTVL.

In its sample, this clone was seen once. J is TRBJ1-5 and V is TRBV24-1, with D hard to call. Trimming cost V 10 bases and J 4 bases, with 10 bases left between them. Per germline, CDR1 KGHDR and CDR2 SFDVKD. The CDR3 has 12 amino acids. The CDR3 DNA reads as TGTGCCACGAGCGATATAAATCAGCCCCAGCATTTT. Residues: CATSDINQPQHF.

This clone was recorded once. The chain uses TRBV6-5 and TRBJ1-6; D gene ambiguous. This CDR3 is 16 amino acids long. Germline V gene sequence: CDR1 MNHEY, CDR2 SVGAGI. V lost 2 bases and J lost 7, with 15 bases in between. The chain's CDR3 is CASSYTLAGENSPLHF. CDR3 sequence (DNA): TGTGCCAGCAGTTACACCCTGGCAGGCGAAAATTCACCCCTCCACTTT.

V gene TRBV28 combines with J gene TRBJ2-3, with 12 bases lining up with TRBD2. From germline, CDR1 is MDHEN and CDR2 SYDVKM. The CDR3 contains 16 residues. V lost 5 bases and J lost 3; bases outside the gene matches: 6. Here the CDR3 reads CASSPTSGSLTDTQYF. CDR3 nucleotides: TGTGCCAGCAGTCCGACTAGCGGGAGTCTAACAGATACGCAGTATTTT.

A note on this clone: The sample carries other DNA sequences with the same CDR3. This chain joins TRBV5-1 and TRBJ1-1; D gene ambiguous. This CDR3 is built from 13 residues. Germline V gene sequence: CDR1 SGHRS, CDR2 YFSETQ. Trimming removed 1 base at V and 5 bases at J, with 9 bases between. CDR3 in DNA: TGCGCCAGCAGCTTGTCAAGAGGGACTGAAGCTTTCTTT. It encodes CASSLSRGTEAFF.

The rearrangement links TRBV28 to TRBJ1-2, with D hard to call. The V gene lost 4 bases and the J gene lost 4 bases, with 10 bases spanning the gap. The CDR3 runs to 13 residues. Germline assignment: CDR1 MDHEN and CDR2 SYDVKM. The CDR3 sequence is CASSSRNSYGYTF. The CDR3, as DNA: TGTGCCAGCAGTTCCCGCAACTCCTATGGCTACACCTTC.

In DNA, the CDR3 is TGTGCCAGCCCCCGGGGGGCTGGGGCCAACGTCCTGACTTTC. Residues: CASPRGAGANVLTF. This rearrangement joins TRBV2 to TRBJ2-6; TRBD2 matches at 7 bases. The CDR3 runs 14 residues. Trimming at V came to 8 bases and at J to 2 bases, leaving 3 bases not matched to a gene. Germline V gives CDR1 SNHLY, CDR2 FYNNEI.

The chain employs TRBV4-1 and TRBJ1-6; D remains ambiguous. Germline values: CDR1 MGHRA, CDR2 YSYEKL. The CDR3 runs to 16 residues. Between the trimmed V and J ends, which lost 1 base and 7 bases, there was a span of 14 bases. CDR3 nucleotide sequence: TGCGCCAGCAGCCAAGTAGCGAGGGCCCAAAATTCACCCCTCCACTTT. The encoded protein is CASSQVARAQNSPLHF.

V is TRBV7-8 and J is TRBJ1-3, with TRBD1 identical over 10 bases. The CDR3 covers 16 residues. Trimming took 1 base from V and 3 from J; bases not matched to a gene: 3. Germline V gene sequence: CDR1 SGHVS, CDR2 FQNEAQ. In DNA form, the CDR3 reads TGTGCCAGCAGCTTAGAGGGACAGGGGAGTGGAAACACCATATATTTT. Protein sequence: CASSLEGQGSGNTIYF.

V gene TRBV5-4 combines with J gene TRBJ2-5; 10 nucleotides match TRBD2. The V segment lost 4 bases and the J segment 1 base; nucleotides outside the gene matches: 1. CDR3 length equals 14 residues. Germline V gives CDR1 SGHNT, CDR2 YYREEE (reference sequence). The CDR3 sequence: CASSRTSGQETQYF. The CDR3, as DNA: TGTGCCAGCAGCCGGACTAGCGGCCAAGAGACCCAGTACTTC. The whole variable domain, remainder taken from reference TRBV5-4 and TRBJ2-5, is ETGVTQSPTHLIKTRGQQVTLRCSSQSGHNTVSWYQQALGQGPQFIFQYYREEENGRGNFPPRFSGLQFPNYSSELNVNALELDDSALYLCASSRTSGQETQYFGPGTRLLVL.

The CDR3, as DNA: TGTGCCAGCAGCTTAGCTTCGGGTAATGAAAAACTGTTTTTT. It encodes CASSLASGNEKLFF. The rearrangement joins TRBV7-9 to TRBJ1-4; D remains unclear. The CDR3 contains 14 residues. The germline gives CDR1 SEHNR, CDR2 FQNEAQ (reference sequence). V was clipped by 0 bases and J by 4 bases, with 6 bases between them.

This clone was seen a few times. CDR3 in DNA: TGCGCCAGCAGTGACCAGGGCGGCACTGAAGCTTTCTTT. Translating gives CASSDQGGTEAFF. This chain uses TRBV10-1 with TRBJ1-1, with TRBD1 as a possible D gene (5 bases). Looked up from germline, CDR1 is WNHNN and CDR2 is SYGVQD (reference sequence). There are 13 residues in the CDR3. V lost 3 bases to trimming and J lost 4 bases, with 9 bases between them.

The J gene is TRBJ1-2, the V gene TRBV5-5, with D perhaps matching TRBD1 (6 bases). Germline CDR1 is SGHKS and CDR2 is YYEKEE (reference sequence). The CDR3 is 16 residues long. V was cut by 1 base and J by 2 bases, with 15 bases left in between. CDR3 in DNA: TGTGCCAGCAGCTTGAGTTCCACAGGGACAAACTATGGCTACACCTTC. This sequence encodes CASSLSSTGTNYGYTF.

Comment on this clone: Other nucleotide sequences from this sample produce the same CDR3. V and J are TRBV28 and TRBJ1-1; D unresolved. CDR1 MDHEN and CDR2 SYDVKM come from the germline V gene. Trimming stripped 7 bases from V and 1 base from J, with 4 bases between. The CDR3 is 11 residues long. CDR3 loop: CASTGNTEAFF. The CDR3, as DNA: TGTGCCAGCACCGGGAACACTGAAGCTTTCTTT.